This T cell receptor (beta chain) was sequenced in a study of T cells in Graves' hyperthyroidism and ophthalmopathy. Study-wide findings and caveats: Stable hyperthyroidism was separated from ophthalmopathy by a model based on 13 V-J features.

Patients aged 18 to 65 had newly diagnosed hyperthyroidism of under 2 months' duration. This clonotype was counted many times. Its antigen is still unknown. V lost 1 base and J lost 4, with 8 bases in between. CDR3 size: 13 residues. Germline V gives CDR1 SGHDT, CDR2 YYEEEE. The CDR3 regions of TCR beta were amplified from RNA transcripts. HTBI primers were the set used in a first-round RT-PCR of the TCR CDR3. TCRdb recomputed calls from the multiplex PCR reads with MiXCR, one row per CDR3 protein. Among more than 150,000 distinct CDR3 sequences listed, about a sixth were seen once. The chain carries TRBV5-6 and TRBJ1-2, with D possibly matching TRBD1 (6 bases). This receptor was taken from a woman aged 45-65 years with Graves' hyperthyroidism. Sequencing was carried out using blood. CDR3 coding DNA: TGTGCCAGCAGCTTGCCAGGGGTCTATGGCTACACCTTC. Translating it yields CASSLPGVYGYTF.